This T cell receptor (beta chain) was sequenced for a study of blood T cell repertoires in COVID-19 (dated by TCRdb to about 2020). Context from the whole study: Collaborator samples came from the United States, Italy and Spain and covered acute and convalescent phases of COVID-19. The material from the prospective study consisted of cDNA or gDNA derived from T cells, B-cell-depleted T cells, or PBMCs. Deeply sampled blood TCRbeta repertoires from subjects exposed to, actively infected with, or recovered from COVID-19 were included in the dataset. The repertoires were released in a freely available public database intended as a resource for research on the immune response to SARS-CoV-2. Samples were obtained from the ongoing ImmuneRACE study (first 160 participants) and from over 1,000 subjects provided by 6 global collaborators. Sample metadata almost always included a de-identified subject ID, COVID-19 status, age in years and sex. Where available, HLA class I and class II types were taken from metadata supplied by the sample provider and were not determined by assay-based typing. Overall study outcomes, separate from this receptor: How much clinical and demographic metadata was included differed by source and by participant, and the metadata was provided uncurated.

Each collaborating institution followed its own protocols to collect whole blood in K2EDTA tubes. For TCRbeta analysis, collaborators shipped samples in one of three forms: frozen whole blood, isolated PBMCs, or DNA extracted from either of those sample types. To note about this clone: Its antigen remains undetermined. The sample holds no much larger clone one base away, and base qualities are not on file.

TCRbeta CDR3 regions were amplified from genomic DNA by means of the immunoSEQ Assay, a bias-controlled multiplex PCR. Regarding the original processing steps: Nucleated cell counts per sample were estimated from amplification of reference gene primers within the assay. To quantify the absolute abundance of each unique TCRbeta CDR3 rearrangement, sequence reads were collapsed and filtered. For each sample, productive Simpson clonality was calculated as the square root of Simpson's diversity index across productive rearrangements. This immuneACCESS table, as held by TCRdb, lists in-frame sequences with V and J called but not all clones. Of the missing ones, under half trace to an unresolved V gene in checked studies; the others have no known cause. V, J and clone size are those of that table, while D and trimming were read from the DNA. A total of about 280,000 clones appear in this sample, about 85% of them only once. The top ten hold 13% of the sample.

V is cut back by 1 base and J by 1 base, with 8 bases in the junction unmatched. The CDR3, cysteine through phenylalanine, is 17 amino acids long. The DNA shown is the 51-base CDR3, in frame from base 1. The germline V gene supplies CDR1 SNHLY and CDR2 FYNNEI. The origin of this receptor is a human donor in a cohort sampled during active COVID-19. The sequencing input was peripheral blood. Recombination linked TRBV2 to TRBJ2-7; the junction holds 9 bases that match TRBD2. At the DNA level, the sequence is TGTGCCAGCAGTGAAGTTAGCGGGAGCCTCCTTTCCTACGAGCAGTACTTC. Translated, this gives CASSEVSGSLLSYEQYF.